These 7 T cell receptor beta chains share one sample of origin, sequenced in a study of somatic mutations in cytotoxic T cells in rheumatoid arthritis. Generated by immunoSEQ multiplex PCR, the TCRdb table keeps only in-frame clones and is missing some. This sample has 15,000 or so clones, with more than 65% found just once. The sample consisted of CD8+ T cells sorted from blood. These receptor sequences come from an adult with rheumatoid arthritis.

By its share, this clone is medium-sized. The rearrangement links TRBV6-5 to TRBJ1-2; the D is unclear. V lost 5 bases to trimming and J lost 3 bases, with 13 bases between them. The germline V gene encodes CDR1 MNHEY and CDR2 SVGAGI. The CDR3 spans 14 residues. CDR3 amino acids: CASSIDKTYYGYTF. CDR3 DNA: TGTGCCAGCAGTATCGACAAGACATACTATGGCTACACCTTC.

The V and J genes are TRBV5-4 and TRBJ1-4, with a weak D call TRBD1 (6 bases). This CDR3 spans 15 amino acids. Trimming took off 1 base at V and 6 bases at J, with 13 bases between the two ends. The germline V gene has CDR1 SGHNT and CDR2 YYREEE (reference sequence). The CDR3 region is CASSLLGASDEKLFF. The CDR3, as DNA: TGTGCCAGCAGCTTGTTGGGGGCGTCTGATGAAAAACTGTTTTTT.

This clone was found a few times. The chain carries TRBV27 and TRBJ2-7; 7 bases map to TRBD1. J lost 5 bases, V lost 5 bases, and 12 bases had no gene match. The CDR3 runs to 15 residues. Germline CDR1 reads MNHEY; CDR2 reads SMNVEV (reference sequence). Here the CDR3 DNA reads TGTGCCAGCAGTATCGACAGGGATTTAGGTCACGAGCAGTACTTC. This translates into CASSIDRDLGHEQYF.

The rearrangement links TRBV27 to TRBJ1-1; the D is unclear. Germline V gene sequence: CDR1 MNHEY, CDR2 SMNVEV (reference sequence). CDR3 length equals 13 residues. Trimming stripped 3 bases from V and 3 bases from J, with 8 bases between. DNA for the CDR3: TGTGCCAGCAGTTTGATCCGTGACACTGAAGCTTTCTTT. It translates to CASSLIRDTEAFF.

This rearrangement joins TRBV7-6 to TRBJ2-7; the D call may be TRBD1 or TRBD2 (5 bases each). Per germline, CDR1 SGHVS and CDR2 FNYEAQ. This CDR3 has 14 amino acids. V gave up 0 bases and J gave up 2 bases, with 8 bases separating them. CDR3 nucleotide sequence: TGTGCCAGCAGCTTAGCGGGGGTACCCTACGAGCAGTACTTC. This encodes CASSLAGVPYEQYF.

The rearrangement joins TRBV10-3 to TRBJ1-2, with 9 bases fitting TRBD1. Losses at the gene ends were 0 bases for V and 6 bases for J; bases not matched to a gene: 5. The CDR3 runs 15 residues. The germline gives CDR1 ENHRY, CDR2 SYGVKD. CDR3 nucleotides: TGTGCCATCAGTGAGTCCGATACAGGGGGCGATGGCTACACCTTC. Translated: CAISESDTGGDGYTF.

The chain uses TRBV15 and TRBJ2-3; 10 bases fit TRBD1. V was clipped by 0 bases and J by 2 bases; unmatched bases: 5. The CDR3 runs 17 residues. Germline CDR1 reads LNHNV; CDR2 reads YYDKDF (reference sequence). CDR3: CATSREGQGLPTDTQYF. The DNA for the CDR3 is TGTGCCACCAGCAGAGAGGGACAGGGGCTACCCACAGATACGCAGTATTTT.